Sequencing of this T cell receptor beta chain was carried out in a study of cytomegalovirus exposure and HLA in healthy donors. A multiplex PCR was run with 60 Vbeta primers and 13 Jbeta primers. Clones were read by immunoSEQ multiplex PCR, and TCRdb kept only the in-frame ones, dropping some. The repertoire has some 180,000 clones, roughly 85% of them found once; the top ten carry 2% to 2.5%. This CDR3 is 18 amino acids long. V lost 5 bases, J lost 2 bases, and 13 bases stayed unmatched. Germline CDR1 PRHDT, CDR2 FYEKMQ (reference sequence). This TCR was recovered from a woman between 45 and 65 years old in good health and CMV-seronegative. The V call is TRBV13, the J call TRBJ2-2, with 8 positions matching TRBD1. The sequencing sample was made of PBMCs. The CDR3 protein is CASSLDRAGFPNTGELFF. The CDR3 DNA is TGTGCCAGCAGCCTGGACAGGGCCGGATTTCCTAACACCGGGGAGCTGTTTTTT.